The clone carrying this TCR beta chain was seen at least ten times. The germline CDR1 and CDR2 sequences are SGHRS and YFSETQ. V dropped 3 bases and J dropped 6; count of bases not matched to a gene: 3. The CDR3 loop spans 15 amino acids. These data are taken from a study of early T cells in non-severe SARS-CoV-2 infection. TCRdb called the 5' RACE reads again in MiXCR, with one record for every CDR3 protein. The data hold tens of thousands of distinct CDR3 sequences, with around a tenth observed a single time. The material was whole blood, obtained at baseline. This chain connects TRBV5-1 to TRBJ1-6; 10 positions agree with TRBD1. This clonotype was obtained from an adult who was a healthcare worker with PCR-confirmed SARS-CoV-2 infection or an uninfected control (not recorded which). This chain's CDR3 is CASSSGTGVNSPLHF. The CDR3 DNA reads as TGCGCCAGCAGCTCCGGGACAGGGGTTAATTCACCCCTCCACTTT.